Following are 7 T cell receptor beta chains from one sample sequenced in a study of OX40 agonist ivuxolimab in advanced cancers. Sequenced by immunoSEQ multiplex PCR; TCRdb stores in-frame clones only, minus some. The sample consists of tens of thousands of clones, about 80% of them appearing once. The material was CD4+ or CD8+ T cells sorted from blood, obtained in a trial of the OX40 agonist ivuxolimab. The source is an adult with an advanced solid tumor such as melanoma, head and neck, liver or kidney cancer.

This chain connects TRBV27 to TRBJ1-1, with 7 bases identical to TRBD1. Germline lookup yields CDR1 MNHEY and CDR2 SMNVEV (reference sequence). The CDR3 runs 13 residues. J was trimmed by 5 bases and V by 3 bases; bases with no gene match: 3. The CDR3 protein is CASSFTGETEAFF. The CDR3 bases are TGTGCCAGCAGTTTTACAGGGGAAACTGAAGCTTTCTTT.

The chain joins TRBV4-1 to TRBJ1-2; TRBD1 might be the D (5 bases). The CDR3 runs 15 residues. Deletions cut 0 bases from V and 13 bases from J, with 21 bases between. Germline CDR1 is MGHRA and CDR2 is YSYEKL. CDR3 region: CASSQEGQSGVKVTF. In DNA, the CDR3 is TGCGCCAGCAGCCAAGAGGGGCAGTCTGGAGTCAAGGTCACCTTC.

The chain carries TRBV19 and TRBJ2-5, with D tentatively TRBD1 (6 bases). CDR3 length equals 14 residues. Looked up from germline, CDR1 is LNHDA and CDR2 is SQIVND (reference sequence). Trimming stripped 5 bases from V and 6 bases from J, with 16 bases between. CDR3 in amino acids: CASSLARGTKTQYF. CDR3 sequence (DNA): TGTGCCAGTAGTTTGGCTAGGGGGACCAAGACCCAGTACTTC.

This chain joins TRBV6-1 and TRBJ1-1; perhaps TRBD1 as D (5 bases). The germline gives CDR1 MNHNS, CDR2 SASEGT. CDR3 length equals 14 residues. Trimming left V 2 bases short and J 11 bases short, with 18 bases between. In nucleotides, the CDR3 is TGTGCCAGCAGTGAACAGCTCAGAGGGGTAGGGGCTTTCTTT. Translated: CASSEQLRGVGAFF.

V and J are TRBV5-1 and TRBJ2-2; D is possibly TRBD1 (6 bases). The CDR3 has 13 residues. Germline V gene sequence: CDR1 SGHRS, CDR2 YFSETQ. The germline V and J ends were trimmed by 7 bases and 2 bases, with 9 bases remaining between them. As DNA, the CDR3 is TGCGCCAGCGGGACACCCAACACCGGGGAGCTGTTTTTT. Its protein product is CASGTPNTGELFF.

A single count supports this clone. This chain links TRBV4-2 with TRBJ1-6; D gene ambiguous. Trimming removed 1 base from V and 7 bases from J, with 8 bases in between. The CDR3 has 14 amino acids. CDR1 is LGHNA and CDR2 is YNFKEQ in the germline V gene. The CDR3 region has the DNA TGTGCCAGCAGCCAAGCCTCCGTGAATTCACCCCTCCACTTT. Translated: CASSQASVNSPLHF.

This chain joins TRBV12-1 and TRBJ2-7. TRBV12-1 is a known pseudogene. The CDR3 extends over 16 amino acids. CDR3 sequence (DNA): TGTGCCAGCAGCCTCCCTGGGGACCCCAAGTCCTACGAGCAGTACTTC. Amino acids: CASSLPGDPKSYEQYF.